The present T cell receptor (beta chain) was sequenced within a study of T cell responses to AZD1222 COVID-19 vaccine. Study outcomes and limitations: Reports say nearly half of spike-specific TCRs go after unmutated variant regions. The study sampled repertoires only after the peak T cell response. With dominance at 160-218 and 743-854, vaccine-associated CD4 TCRs spanned spike.

This CDR3 is 12 amino acids long. Germline V gene lookup returns CDR1 SEHNR and CDR2 FQNEAQ (reference sequence). V lost 5 bases to trimming and J lost 0 bases, with 2 bases between them. Sequenced by immunoSEQ multiplex PCR; TCRdb stores in-frame clones only, minus some. This table holds around 110,000 clones, around 91% found once. About this clone itself: Its target is unknown. Other DNA sequences in this sample translate to the same CDR3.

The clonotype comes from an adult in good health. The sample in question was peripheral blood, obtained on day 0 of AZD1222 vaccination. The chain uses TRBV7-9 and TRBJ1-5; D is unresolved. The CDR3 DNA sequence: TGTGCCAGCAGCGTTAGCAATCAGCCCCAGCATTTT. Translation gives CASSVSNQPQHF.